The 24 T cell receptor beta chains in this list originate from one sample, sequenced in a study of a mutant IDH1 vaccine in newly diagnosed glioma. Assay used: immunoSEQ multiplex PCR; TCRdb lists only in-frame clones, some missing. The data show about 26,000 clones, more than 65% seen once. Antigen specificity for these receptors is unknown. Time point in this sample: week 5, during vaccination. Alongside topical imiquimod, each dose of vaccine comprised 300 ug of mutant IDH1 20-mer peptide. Sequences were derived from PBMCs, sampled from a glioma patient whose treatment included an IDH1 peptide vaccine. These TCRs come from a man aged 40-50 years with glioma. Some clones in this sample may be carry-over from other donors' samples.

J is TRBJ1-4 and V is TRBV6-5, with D maybe TRBD1 (6 bases). The CDR3 sequence is 14 residues long. V lost 5 bases to trimming and J lost 5 bases, with 12 bases between them. Germline V gene sequence: CDR1 MNHEY, CDR2 SVGAGI. CDR3 sequence reads: CASSRGGPNEKLFF. CDR3 nucleotides: TGTGCCAGCAGTAGAGGGGGACCCAATGAAAAACTGTTTTTT.

The chain's CDR3 is CASSFRDRLIYGYTF. In DNA form, the CDR3 reads TGTGCCAGCAGTTTTCGGGACAGGCTAATCTATGGCTACACCTTC. The chain uses TRBV28 and TRBJ1-2; TRBD1 aligns across 8 bases. CDR3 length: 15 amino acids. Per the germline V gene, CDR1 is MDHEN and CDR2 is SYDVKM. V lost 3 bases and J lost 4; bases outside the gene matches: 7.

The chain recombines TRBV14 with TRBJ1-2, with D possibly matching TRBD1 (5 bases). The CDR3 spans 13 residues. Trimming removed 4 bases at V and 4 bases at J, with 10 bases between. The germline V gene has CDR1 SGHDN and CDR2 FVKESK. The CDR3 protein is CASSPLGGYGYTF. DNA of the CDR3: TGTGCCAGCAGCCCTTTGGGGGGCTATGGCTACACCTTC.

The CDR3 protein is CASSALKNTGELFF. Written as DNA, the CDR3 is TGTGCCAGCAGCGCCCTCAAAAACACCGGGGAGCTGTTTTTT. The rearrangement uses TRBV5-4 and TRBJ2-2; D unresolved. From germline, CDR1 is SGHNT and CDR2 YYREEE (reference sequence). V was cut by 4 bases and J by 2 bases, with 9 bases left in between. CDR3 size: 14 residues.

The genes are TRBV2 and TRBJ1-5; D is ambiguous. The germline gives CDR1 SNHLY, CDR2 FYNNEI. The CDR3 length is 12 residues. Trimming took off 8 bases at V and 5 bases at J, with 10 bases between the two ends. CDR3 coding DNA: TGTGCCAGCGGGTGGACGGATCAGCCCCAGCATTTT. It is translated as CASGWTDQPQHF.

V gene TRBV2 combines with J gene TRBJ1-5; unclear D gene. V was pared by 10 bases and J by 0 bases, with 10 bases between. This CDR3 region has 13 residues. Germline V gene data show CDR1 as SNHLY and CDR2 as FYNNEI. This CDR3 reads CATTDYSNQPQHF. The CDR3 DNA reads as TGTGCCACCACAGATTATAGCAATCAGCCCCAGCATTTT.

The rearrangement links TRBV18 to TRBJ1-1; tentative D call: TRBD1 (6 bases). Between the trimmed V and J ends, which lost 2 bases and 3 bases, there was a span of 10 bases. The CDR3 is 14 amino acids. From germline, CDR1 is KGHSH and CDR2 LQKENI. DNA for the CDR3: TGTGCCAGCTCACCAAACAGGGAGGACACTGAAGCTTTCTTT. This gives the protein CASSPNREDTEAFF.

The chain uses TRBV19 and TRBJ2-6, with D uncertain. V was clipped by 7 bases and J by 2 bases, with 15 bases between them. The length of the CDR3 is 16 residues. Germline V gene sequence: CDR1 LNHDA, CDR2 SQIVND (reference sequence). CDR3 amino acids: CASTPFVGTGANVLTF. The CDR3, as DNA: TGTGCCAGTACCCCCTTTGTTGGGACTGGGGCCAACGTCCTGACTTTC.

This clone was seen a few times. The gene calls are TRBV29-1 and TRBJ2-7; D might be TRBD1 (6 bases). CDR1 is SQVTM, CDR2 ANQGSEA, per germline. This CDR3 has 14 amino acids. Between the trimmed V and J ends, which lost 7 bases and 2 bases, there was a span of 18 bases. CDR3 region: CSALRQDSTYEQYF. CDR3 DNA sequence: TGCAGCGCCCTAAGACAGGACAGTACCTACGAGCAGTACTTC.

As DNA, the CDR3 is TGTGCCAGCAGCATTGGGACGGGTGAAGCTTTCTTT. Encoded protein: CASSIGTGEAFF. The V gene is TRBV7-9, the J gene TRBJ1-1; tentative D call: TRBD1 (5 bases). The CDR3 runs to 12 residues. V was cut by 5 bases and J by 7 bases, with 11 bases left in between. Per germline, CDR1 SEHNR and CDR2 FQNEAQ (reference sequence).

The chain has TRBV2 and TRBJ1-6; D is unresolved. The CDR3 consists of 16 residues. Per the germline V gene, CDR1 is SNHLY and CDR2 is FYNNEI. V shed 3 bases and J shed 7 bases, with 16 bases lying between them. The CDR3 is CASSERRVMGNSPLHF. The CDR3 DNA reads as TGTGCCAGCAGTGAGCGGAGGGTGATGGGGAATTCACCCCTCCACTTT.

This chain connects TRBV9 to TRBJ2-3; D remains unclear. The CDR3 loop spans 15 amino acids. The V gene's germline CDR1 is SGDLS and CDR2 YYNGEE. V lost 2 bases and J 1 base, leaving 11 bases between the germline ends. In nucleotides, the CDR3 is TGTGCCAGCAGCGTCCTTCTGGCTGGCACAGATACGCAGTATTTT. Protein: CASSVLLAGTDTQYF.

The rearrangement links TRBV7-2 to TRBJ2-5; no reliable D call. Matching the DNA end better, TRBJ2-7 makes the J call doubtful. This CDR3 spans 13 amino acids. Germline assignment: CDR1 SGHTA and CDR2 FQGNSA. CDR3 in DNA: TGTGCCAGCAGCTTAGCAGGAGTGGTCGAGCAGTACTTC. Its translation is CASSLAGVVEQYF.

This chain connects TRBV6-5 to TRBJ2-3; TRBD2 matches at 8 bases. The V gene's germline CDR1 is MNHEY and CDR2 SVGAGI. The CDR3 loop spans 15 amino acids. With V trimmed by 4 bases and J by 2 bases, 5 bases remained unmatched. This CDR3 is CASSSTGGPTDTQYF. CDR3 DNA sequence: TGTGCCAGCAGTTCCACGGGGGGGCCCACAGATACGCAGTATTTT.

This chain joins TRBV5-1 and TRBJ2-7; D gene ambiguous. The CDR3 is made up of 16 amino acids. Trimming stripped 1 base from V and 0 bases from J, with 14 bases between. The V gene's germline CDR1 is SGHRS and CDR2 YFSETQ. The DNA for the CDR3 is TGCGCCAGCAGCTTGAGTGCGACATCTTACTCCTACGAGCAGTACTTC. Translating gives CASSLSATSYSYEQYF.

The V call is TRBV28, the J call TRBJ2-2, with D uncertain. This CDR3 region has 14 residues. Per the germline V gene, CDR1 is MDHEN and CDR2 is SYDVKM. Trimming took 6 bases from V and 4 from J, leaving 12 bases between them. The CDR3 protein is CASRHLHVTGELFF. The CDR3 nucleotides are TGTGCCAGCAGACACCTACACGTCACCGGGGAGCTGTTTTTT.

This rearrangement joins TRBV10-2 to TRBJ1-5; D is ambiguous. V lost 6 bases to trimming and J lost 2 bases, with 11 bases between them. CDR1 and CDR2 from the germline V gene are WSHSY and SAAADI. The CDR3 contains 14 residues. CDR3 amino acids: CASRLSGGNQPQHF. The CDR3 DNA is TGCGCCAGCAGACTTTCCGGGGGCAATCAGCCCCAGCATTTT.

V usage is TRBV11-2 and J usage is TRBJ1-2; 8 bases are shared with TRBD1. This CDR3 region has 14 residues. The germline CDR1 and CDR2 sequences are SGHAT and FQNNGV. V shed 5 bases, J shed 7 bases, and the junction held 9 bases outside the gene matches. This CDR3 reads CASSPSDRAGGYTF. The CDR3 DNA follows: TGTGCCAGCAGCCCTTCGGACAGGGCGGGTGGCTACACCTTC.

This clone occurred a few times. The V call is TRBV19, the J call TRBJ1-1, with 7 bases fitting TRBD1. Germline V lookup: CDR1 LNHDA, CDR2 SQIVND (reference sequence). The CDR3 extends over 15 amino acids. J was trimmed by 1 base and V by 1 base; bases with no gene match: 3. Written as DNA, the CDR3 is TGTGCCAGTAGTATAGCCGGGACAGCGAACACTGAAGCTTTCTTT. Protein: CASSIAGTANTEAFF.

The count of this clone is one. The V call is TRBV30, the J call TRBJ1-3, with D unclear. In germline, CDR1 is GTSNPN, CDR2 SVGIG (reference sequence). Trimming left V 6 bases short and J 2 bases short, with 5 bases between. There are 11 residues in the CDR3. CDR3 sequence reads: CACDTGNTIYF. Written as DNA, the CDR3 is TGTGCCTGTGACACTGGAAACACCATATATTTT.

The CDR3 here is CASSELGVGANVLTF. In DNA, the CDR3 is TGTGCCAGCAGTGAGTTGGGGGTTGGGGCCAACGTCCTGACTTTC. V is TRBV2 and J is TRBJ2-6; D is perhaps TRBD1 or TRBD2 (5 bases each). Germline V gene sequence: CDR1 SNHLY, CDR2 FYNNEI. V lost 3 bases and J 3 bases, leaving 9 bases between the germline ends. The CDR3 is made up of 15 amino acids.

The CDR3 nucleotides are TGTGCCAGCAGCTCGAGGAGGGCCGGGGAGCTGTTTTTT. It yields the protein CASSSRRAGELFF. V is TRBV9 and J is TRBJ2-2; tentative D call: TRBD2 (6 bases). The ends were cut back, 4 bases at V and 6 bases at J, with 10 bases in the middle. This CDR3 comprises 13 residues. Germline V gene data show CDR1 as SGDLS and CDR2 as YYNGEE.

V is TRBV13 and J is TRBJ2-7; D is perhaps TRBD1 (6 bases). Germline CDR1 is PRHDT and CDR2 is FYEKMQ (reference sequence). CDR3 length equals 15 residues. V lost 5 bases and J 2 bases, leaving 16 bases between the germline ends. DNA for the CDR3: TGTGCCAGCAGCCACTACAGGGAACTACCCTACGAGCAGTACTTC. This gives the protein CASSHYRELPYEQYF.

The CDR3 DNA follows: TGCGCCAGCAGCGCAGAGGCCGTGCCAGATACGCAGTATTTT. As protein: CASSAEAVPDTQYF. This chain links TRBV5-1 with TRBJ2-3; D gene unclear. Deletions cut 4 bases from V and 4 bases from J, with 13 bases between. Looked up from germline, CDR1 is SGHRS and CDR2 is YFSETQ. This CDR3 region has 14 residues.